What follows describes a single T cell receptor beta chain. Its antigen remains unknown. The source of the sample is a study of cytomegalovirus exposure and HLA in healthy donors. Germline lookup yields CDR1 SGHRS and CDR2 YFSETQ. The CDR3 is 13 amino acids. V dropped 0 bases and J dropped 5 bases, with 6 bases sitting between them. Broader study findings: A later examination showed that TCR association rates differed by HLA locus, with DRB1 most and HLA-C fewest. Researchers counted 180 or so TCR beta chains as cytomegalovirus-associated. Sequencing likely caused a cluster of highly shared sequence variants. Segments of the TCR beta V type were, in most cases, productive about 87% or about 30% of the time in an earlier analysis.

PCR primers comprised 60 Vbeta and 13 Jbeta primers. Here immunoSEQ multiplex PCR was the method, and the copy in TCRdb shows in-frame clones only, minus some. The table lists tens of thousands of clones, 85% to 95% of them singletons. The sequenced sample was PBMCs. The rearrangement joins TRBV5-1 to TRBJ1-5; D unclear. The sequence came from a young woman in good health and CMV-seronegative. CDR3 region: CASSLDSDQPQHF. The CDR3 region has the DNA TGCGCCAGCAGCTTGGACAGTGATCAGCCCCAGCATTTT.